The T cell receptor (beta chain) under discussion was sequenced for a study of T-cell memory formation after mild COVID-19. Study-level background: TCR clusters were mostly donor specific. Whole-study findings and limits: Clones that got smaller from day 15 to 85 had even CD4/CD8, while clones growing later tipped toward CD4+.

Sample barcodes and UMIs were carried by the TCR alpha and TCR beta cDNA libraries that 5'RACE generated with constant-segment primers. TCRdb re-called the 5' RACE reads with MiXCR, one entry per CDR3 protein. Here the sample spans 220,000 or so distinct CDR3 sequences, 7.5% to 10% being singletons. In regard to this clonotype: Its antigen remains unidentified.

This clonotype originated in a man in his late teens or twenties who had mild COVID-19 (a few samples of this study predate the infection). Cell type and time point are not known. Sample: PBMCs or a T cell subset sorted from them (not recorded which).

This CDR3 is CASSLARGRSGANVLTF. In DNA, the CDR3 is TGTGCCAGCAGCTTAGCGAGGGGGCGTTCCGGGGCCAACGTCCTGACTTTC. The chain recombines TRBV7-2 with TRBJ2-6; TRBD1 aligns across 7 bases. The CDR3 is made up of 17 amino acids. The germline gives CDR1 SGHTA, CDR2 FQGNSA. V lost 0 bases, J lost 4 bases, and 6 bases stayed unmatched.